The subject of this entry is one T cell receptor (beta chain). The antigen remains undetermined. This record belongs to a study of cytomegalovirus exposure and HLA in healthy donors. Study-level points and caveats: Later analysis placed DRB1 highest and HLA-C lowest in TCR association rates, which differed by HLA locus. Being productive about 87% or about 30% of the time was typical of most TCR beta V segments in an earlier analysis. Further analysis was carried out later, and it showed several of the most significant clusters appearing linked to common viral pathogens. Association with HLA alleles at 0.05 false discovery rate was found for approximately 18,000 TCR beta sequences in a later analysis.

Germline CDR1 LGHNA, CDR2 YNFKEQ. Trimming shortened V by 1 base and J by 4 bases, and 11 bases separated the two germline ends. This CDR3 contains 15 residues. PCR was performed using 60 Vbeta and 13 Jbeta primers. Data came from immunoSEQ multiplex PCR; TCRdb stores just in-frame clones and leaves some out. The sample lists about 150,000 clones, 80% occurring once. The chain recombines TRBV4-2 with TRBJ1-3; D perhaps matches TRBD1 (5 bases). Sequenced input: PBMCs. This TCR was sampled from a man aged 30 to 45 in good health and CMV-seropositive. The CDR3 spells CASSQGGGFGNTIYF. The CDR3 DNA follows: TGTGCCAGCAGCCAAGGGGGGGGGTTCGGAAACACCATATATTTT.